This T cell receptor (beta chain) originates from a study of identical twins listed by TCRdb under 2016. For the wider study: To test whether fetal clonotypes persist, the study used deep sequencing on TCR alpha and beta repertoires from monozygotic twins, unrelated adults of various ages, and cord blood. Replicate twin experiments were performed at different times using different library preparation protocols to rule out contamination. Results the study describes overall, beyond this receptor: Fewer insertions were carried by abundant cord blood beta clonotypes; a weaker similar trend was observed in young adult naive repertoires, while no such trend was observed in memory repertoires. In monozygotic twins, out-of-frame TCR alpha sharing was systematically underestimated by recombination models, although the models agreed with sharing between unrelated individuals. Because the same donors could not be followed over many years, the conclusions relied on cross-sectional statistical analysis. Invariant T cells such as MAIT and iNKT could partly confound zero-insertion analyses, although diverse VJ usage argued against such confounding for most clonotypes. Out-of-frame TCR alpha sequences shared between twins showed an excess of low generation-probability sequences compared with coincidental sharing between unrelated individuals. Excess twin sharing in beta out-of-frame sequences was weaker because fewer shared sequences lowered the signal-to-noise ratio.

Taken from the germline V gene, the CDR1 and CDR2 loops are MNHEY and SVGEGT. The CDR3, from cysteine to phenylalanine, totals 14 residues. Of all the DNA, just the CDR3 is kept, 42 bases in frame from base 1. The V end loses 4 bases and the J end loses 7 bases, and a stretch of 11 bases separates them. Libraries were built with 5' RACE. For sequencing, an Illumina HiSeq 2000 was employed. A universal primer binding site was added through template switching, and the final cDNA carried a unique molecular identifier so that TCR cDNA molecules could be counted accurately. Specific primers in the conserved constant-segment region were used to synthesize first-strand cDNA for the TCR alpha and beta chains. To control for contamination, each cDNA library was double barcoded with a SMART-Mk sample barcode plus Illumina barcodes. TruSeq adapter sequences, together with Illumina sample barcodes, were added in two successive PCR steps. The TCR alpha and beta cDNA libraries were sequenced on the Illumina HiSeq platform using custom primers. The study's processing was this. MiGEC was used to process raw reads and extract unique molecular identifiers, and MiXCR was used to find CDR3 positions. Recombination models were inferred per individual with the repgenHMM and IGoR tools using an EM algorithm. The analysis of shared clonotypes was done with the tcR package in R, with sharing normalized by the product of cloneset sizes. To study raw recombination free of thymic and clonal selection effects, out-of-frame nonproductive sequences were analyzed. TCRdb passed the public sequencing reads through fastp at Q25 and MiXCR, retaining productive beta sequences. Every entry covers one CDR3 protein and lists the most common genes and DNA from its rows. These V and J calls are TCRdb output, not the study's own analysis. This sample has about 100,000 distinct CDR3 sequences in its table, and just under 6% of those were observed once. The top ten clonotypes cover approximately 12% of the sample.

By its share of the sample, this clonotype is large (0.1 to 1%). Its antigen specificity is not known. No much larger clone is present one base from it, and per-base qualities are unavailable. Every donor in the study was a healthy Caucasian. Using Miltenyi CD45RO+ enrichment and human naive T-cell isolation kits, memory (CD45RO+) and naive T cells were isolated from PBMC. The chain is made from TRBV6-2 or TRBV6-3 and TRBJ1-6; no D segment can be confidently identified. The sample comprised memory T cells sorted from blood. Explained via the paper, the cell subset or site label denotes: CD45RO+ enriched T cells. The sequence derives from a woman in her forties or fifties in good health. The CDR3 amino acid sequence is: CASSSSPENSPLHF. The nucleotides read TGTGCCAGCAGTTCCTCCCCGGAGAATTCACCCCTCCACTTT.